One and the same sample provided the 21 T cell receptor beta chains below, sequenced in a study of vaccination effects on CD4 cells after COVID-19. Antigen-specific CD4+ T cells were expanded with viral peptide pools in the ViraFEST assay before sequencing. It was after roughly 11 days of culture that CD4+ T cells were isolated. It was two doses of either the BNT162b2 or mRNA-1273 vaccine that participants received. Generated by immunoSEQ multiplex PCR, the TCRdb table keeps only in-frame clones and is missing some. Among just under 60,000 clones, roughly 78% were seen once, and the ten largest hold 2%. Antigen specificity for these receptors is unknown. Sequenced here: CD4+ T cells from PBMCs cultured with HCoV-OC43 spike peptides, sampled after COVID-19 vaccination. Subset here: HCoV-OC43 spike overlapping peptide pool stimulation. The receptor set was obtained from a human donor who received a COVID-19 vaccine.

This chain links TRBV6-2 or TRBV6-3 with TRBJ2-1, with 12 bases that match TRBD1. The CDR3 has 16 residues. With 2 bases clipped from V and 3 bases from J, the junction kept 2 bases outside the gene matches. In germline, CDR1 is MNHEY, CDR2 SVGEGT. The CDR3, as DNA: TGTGCCAGCAGTTACGGGACAGGGGGCAACTACAATGAGCAGTTCTTC. As protein: CASSYGTGGNYNEQFF.

The chain employs TRBV5-1 and TRBJ2-2, with TRBD1 as a possible D gene (5 bases). V gave up 3 bases and J gave up 3 bases, with 9 bases separating them. Germline CDR1 is SGHRS and CDR2 is YFSETQ. The CDR3 contains 14 residues. The CDR3 here is CASSSGHDTGELFF. Written as DNA, the CDR3 is TGCGCCAGCAGCTCCGGACACGACACCGGGGAGCTGTTTTTT.

The chain employs TRBV6-6 and TRBJ2-1; a weak D match, TRBD1 (7 bases). The CDR3 loop spans 15 amino acids. CDR1 and CDR2 (germline): MNHNY, SVGAGI (reference sequence). Deletions cut 2 bases from V and 6 bases from J, with 14 bases between. CDR3 sequence: CASSYGGTERNEQFF. DNA of the CDR3: TGTGCCAGCAGTTACGGGGGGACAGAGCGCAATGAGCAGTTCTTC.

The chain carries TRBV24-1 and TRBJ2-5; D could derive from TRBD1 or TRBD2 (7 bases each). V lost 0 bases and J 4 bases, leaving 11 bases between the germline ends. Germline CDR1 is KGHDR and CDR2 is SFDVKD. This CDR3 region has 15 residues. CDR3 loop: CATSDLARGGETQYF. For the CDR3, the DNA is TGTGCCACCAGTGATTTGGCCAGGGGGGGAGAGACCCAGTACTTC.

This chain connects TRBV24-1 to TRBJ1-1; D is ambiguous. Trimming removed 1 base at V and 1 base at J, with 3 bases between. The CDR3 loop spans 13 amino acids. Germline CDR1 KGHDR, CDR2 SFDVKD. CDR3 DNA: TGTGCCACCAGTGATTTTAAGAACACTGAAGCTTTCTTT. Amino acids: CATSDFKNTEAFF.

V gene TRBV18 combines with J gene TRBJ2-7, with unresolved D. V shed 0 bases and J shed 0 bases, with 6 bases lying between them. Germline V CDR1 and CDR2: KGHSH, LQKENI. The CDR3 is 14 residues long. CDR3 sequence reads: CASSPPWDSYEQYV. CDR3 DNA: TGTGCCAGCTCACCACCGTGGGACTCCTACGAGCAGTACGTC.

This CDR3 is CASSAPPTGTGELFF. DNA of the CDR3: TGTGCCAGCAGCGCCCCTCCAACAGGGACCGGGGAGCTGTTTTTT. V and J are TRBV7-6 and TRBJ2-2; TRBD1 is a possible D gene (6 bases). CDR3 length equals 15 residues. The germline gives CDR1 SGHVS, CDR2 FNYEAQ. The V end was cut by 5 bases, the J end by 5 bases, with 15 bases between.

The rearrangement joins TRBV29-1 to TRBJ2-5, with unresolved D. V gave up 2 bases and J gave up 7 bases, with 5 bases separating them. In germline, CDR1 is SQVTM, CDR2 ANQGSEA. This CDR3 has 10 amino acids. CDR3 sequence (DNA): TGCAGCGTTGAACCTGTGACCCAGTACTTC. Its translation is CSVEPVTQYF.

This clone has more than one count but fewer than ten. The V and J genes are TRBV7-9 and TRBJ1-2; tentative D call: TRBD1 (6 bases). Trimming shortened V by 0 bases and J by 6 bases, and 14 bases separated the two germline ends. From germline, CDR1 is SEHNR and CDR2 FQNEAQ (reference sequence). This CDR3 region has 15 residues. DNA for the CDR3: TGTGCCAGCAGCTTAGCGGCAGGGGAGGCGAATGGCTACACCTTC. Its protein is CASSLAAGEANGYTF.

This clone appeared a single time. The chain is built from TRBV18 and TRBJ1-2; D not certain. Germline V CDR1 and CDR2: KGHSH, LQKENI. Trimming removed 3 bases from V and 0 bases from J, with 14 bases in between. The CDR3 length is 16 residues. This CDR3 is CASSPPEQPPNYGYTF. The CDR3 coding sequence is TGTGCCAGCTCACCTCCGGAACAGCCACCTAACTATGGCTACACCTTC.

This clone was observed a few times. The rearrangement uses TRBV6-1 and TRBJ1-3; D uncertain. Trimming took 2 bases from V and 2 from J, leaving 16 bases between them. Germline V gene lookup returns CDR1 MNHNS and CDR2 SASEGT. The CDR3 runs 17 residues. The CDR3 DNA reads TGTGCCAGCAGTGAAAAGGCAGGTTGGTCGGCTGGAAACACCATATATTTT. Translated: CASSEKAGWSAGNTIYF.

The rearrangement joins TRBV6-1 to TRBJ1-5; D remains unclear. CDR3 length: 15 amino acids. Germline lookup yields CDR1 MNHNS and CDR2 SASEGT. Trimming stripped 3 bases from V and 0 bases from J, with 9 bases between. This CDR3 reads CASSEIGNSNQPQHF. The CDR3 bases are TGTGCCAGCAGTGAGATTGGGAATAGCAATCAGCCCCAGCATTTT.

The V call is TRBV12-3 or TRBV12-4, the J call TRBJ1-1, with a tentative D call TRBD1 (5 bases). This CDR3 comprises 11 residues. V was cut by 1 base and J by 11 bases, with 8 bases left in between. The CDR3 DNA reads TGTGCCAGCAGTTTAGAGGGGCGTGCTTTCTTT. The encoded protein is CASSLEGRAFF.

This sequence joins TRBV24-1 and TRBJ1-5, with D perhaps matching TRBD1 (5 bases). Trimming removed 5 bases at V and 1 base at J, with 8 bases between. Germline CDR1 and CDR2: KGHDR and SFDVKD. The CDR3 contains 14 residues. CDR3: CATSAGLSNQPQHF. CDR3 coding DNA: TGTGCCACCAGTGCAGGGCTAAGCAATCAGCCCCAGCATTTT.

CDR3 amino acids: CASSSTAYNEQFF. The CDR3 DNA follows: TGTGCCAGCAGTTCCACGGCATACAATGAGCAGTTCTTC. The V gene is TRBV12-3 or TRBV12-4, the J gene TRBJ2-1; D is uncertain. V was trimmed by 4 bases and J by 4 bases, leaving 8 bases between them. The CDR3 totals 13 residues.

The chain joins TRBV6-1 to TRBJ1-2, with a possible D match to TRBD1 (5 bases). This CDR3 comprises 18 residues. The V and J ends lost 2 bases and 6 bases respectively, with 25 bases between them. Germline V gene data show CDR1 as MNHNS and CDR2 as SASEGT. The CDR3 is CASSENPNAAGRRNGYTF. CDR3 coding DNA: TGTGCCAGCAGTGAAAACCCGAATGCGGCAGGGCGCCGGAATGGCTACACCTTC.

The chain couples TRBV28 to TRBJ2-7; D gene unclear. There are 12 residues in the CDR3. CDR1 MDHEN and CDR2 SYDVKM come from the germline V gene. V was trimmed by 3 bases and J by 6 bases, leaving 9 bases between them. The CDR3 spells CASSLGFGEQYV. Here the CDR3 DNA reads TGTGCCAGCAGTTTGGGTTTTGGCGAGCAGTACGTC.

This clone was recorded at least ten times. The chain joins TRBV19 to TRBJ1-6, with a weak D call TRBD1 (5 bases). Between the trimmed V and J ends, which lost 3 bases and 9 bases, there was a span of 15 bases. CDR3 length: 15 amino acids. From germline, CDR1 is LNHDA and CDR2 SQIVND (reference sequence). CDR3 amino acids: CASSMPGVGSSPLHF. CDR3 DNA sequence: TGTGCCAGTAGTATGCCGGGGGTCGGGAGTTCACCCCTCCACTTT.

The V and J genes are TRBV5-1 and TRBJ2-1; D tentatively reads TRBD1 or TRBD2 (7 bases each). There are 16 residues in the CDR3. The V end lost 1 base, the J end lost 4 bases, and 15 bases lay between the germline ends. Germline CDR1 and CDR2: SGHRS and YFSETQ. CDR3 nucleotide sequence: TGCGCCAGCAGCTTGAGGCAGGGGGGGATGTACAATGAGCAGTTCTTC. Amino acids: CASSLRQGGMYNEQFF.

This sequence joins TRBV6-2 or TRBV6-3 and TRBJ2-7; TRBD1 matches 10 bases. With V trimmed by 6 bases and J by 6 bases, 8 bases remained unmatched. Germline CDR1 MNHEY, CDR2 SVGEGT. This CDR3 is built from 14 residues. The DNA for the CDR3 is TGTGCCAGCAGCAGCCCGGACAGGGGGGTCGAGCAGTACGTC. This sequence encodes CASSSPDRGVEQYV.

In its sample, this clone was seen once. The J gene is TRBJ1-5, the V gene TRBV4-3; unclear D gene. V was pared by 4 bases and J by 3 bases, with 10 bases between. The CDR3 covers 14 residues. Germline CDR1 reads LGHNA; CDR2 reads YSLEER. As DNA, the CDR3 is TGCGCCAGCAGCCTCGACGGTTACAATCAGCCCCAGCATTTT. Its protein is CASSLDGYNQPQHF.